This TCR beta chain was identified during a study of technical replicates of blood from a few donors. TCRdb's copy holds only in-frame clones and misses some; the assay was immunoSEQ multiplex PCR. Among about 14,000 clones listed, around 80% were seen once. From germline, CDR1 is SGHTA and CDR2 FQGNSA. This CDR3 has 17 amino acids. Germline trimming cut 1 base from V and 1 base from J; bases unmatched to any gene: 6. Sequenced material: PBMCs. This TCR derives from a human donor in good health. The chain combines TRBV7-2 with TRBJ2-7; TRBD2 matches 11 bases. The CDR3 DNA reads TGTGCCAGCAGCTTAGGATCAGGGACTAGCGGTTCCTACGAGCAGTACTTC. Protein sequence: CASSLGSGTSGSYEQYF.